These T cell receptor beta chains were read from a single sample in a study of blood T cell repertoires in COVID-19. Sequenced by immunoSEQ multiplex PCR; TCRdb stores in-frame clones only, minus some. The sample has roughly 39,000 clones, more than 90% seen once. Sequenced input: peripheral blood. The source of these receptors is a human donor in a cohort sampled during active COVID-19. The CDR3 runs from the conserved cysteine through the conserved F or W. D genes are given only for firm matches. Rows give clone size only sometimes, using once, few, many, or a class for an expanded clone.

.	TRBV9	.	TRBJ1-2	TGTGCCAGCAGCTCTCTCCAGGGTGTTGCCTATGGCTACACCTTC	CASSSLQGVAYGYTF
.	TRBV5-5	TRBD1	TRBJ1-4	TGTGCCAGCAGCGCGGACAGGGGCGATTATGAAAAACTGTTTTTT	CASSADRGDYEKLFF
.	TRBV7-2	TRBD1	TRBJ1-1	TGTGCCAGCAGGCCTTATACAGGGGCAAACACTGAAGCTTTCTTT	CASRPYTGANTEAFF
.	TRBV7-3	.	TRBJ2-2	TGTGCCAGCAGCCTCAACACCGGGGAGCTGTTTTTT	CASSLNTGELFF
once	TRBV15	TRBD2	TRBJ2-1	TGTGCCACCAGCACCAGACTAGCGGGAGAGGACGAGCAGTTCTTC	CATSTRLAGEDEQFF
.	TRBV7-4	.	TRBJ2-7	TGTGCCAGCAGCTCATGGGACGGGAGCTCCTACGAGCAGTACTTC	CASSSWDGSSYEQYF
.	TRBV4-3	.	TRBJ2-1	TGCGCCAGCAGCCCAGAGTGGGCCGCCAATGAGCAGTTCTTC	CASSPEWAANEQFF
.	TRBV6-4	TRBD2	TRBJ2-1	TGTGCCAGCAGTGACTCCGGACTAGGTCACAATGAGCAGTTCTTC	CASSDSGLGHNEQFF
.	TRBV27	TRBD1	TRBJ1-1	TGTGCCAGCAGTTTACTAATAGGGACAGGGATAATTGAAGCTTTCTTT	CASSLLIGTGIIEAFF
.	TRBV7-9	.	TRBJ2-3	TGTGCCAGCAGCTTGTACTTCGGCGGGACAGATACGCAGTATTTT	CASSLYFGGTDTQYF
.	TRBV3-1/TRBV3-2	TRBD1	TRBJ2-5	TGTGCCAGCAGCCAAACTTACAGGGGGCAAGAGACCCAGTACTTC	CASSQTYRGQETQYF
.	TRBV11-2	TRBD1	TRBJ2-1	TGTGCCAGCAGCTTAGACAGGGGGACCTACAATGAGCAGTTCTTC	CASSLDRGTYNEQFF
.	TRBV19	.	TRBJ1-5	TGTGCCAGTAGTATAATTTGGGGAAGGGAGGGTCAGCCCCAGCATTTT	CASSIIWGREGQPQHF
.	TRBV4-1	TRBD1	TRBJ2-7	TGCGCCAGCAGCCCACGGCCCCCGGGACAGGGTGAAGAGCAGTACTTC	CASSPRPPGQGEEQYF
.	TRBV5-1	.	TRBJ2-3	TGCGCCAGCAGCTTGGGAGAAGATACGCAGTATTTT	CASSLGEDTQYF